Shown below are 2 T cell receptor beta chains from a single sample sequenced in a study of CXCR3-negative and CXCR3-positive naive CD8 T cells. cDNA libraries for TRB were generated by 5' RACE incorporating UMI labels. With the 5' RACE reads reprocessed, TCRdb shows one record per CDR3 protein and no DNA. This sample's table reports about 41,000 distinct CDR3 sequences. The sample consisted of memory CD8+ T cells from blood. The receptors were gathered from a human donor in good health. Some clones in this sample may be carry-over from other donors' samples.

This chain uses TRBV3-1 with TRBJ2-1; the TCRdb D gene call, TRBD1, has no DNA to confirm it. The CDR3 covers 16 residues. CDR1 is LGHDT, CDR2 YNNKEL, per germline (reference sequence). CDR3 region: CASSQDLQGGHNEQFF.

The chain couples TRBV3-1 to TRBJ2-2; no DNA is available, so the TRBD1 call from TCRdb remains unchecked. The length of the CDR3 is 15 residues. Germline CDR1 is LGHDT and CDR2 is YNNKEL (reference sequence). This chain's CDR3 is CASSQGFEGAGELFF.